The 25 T cell receptor beta chains in this list originate from one sample, sequenced in a study of OX40 agonist ivuxolimab in advanced cancers. Library preparation employed the immunoSEQ multiplex PCR assay. The immuneACCESS repertoire file appears here via TCRdb, limited to in-frame rearrangements. These files lack a portion of the clones; in checked studies, under half of the deficit traces to unresolved V genes, and the cause of the others is not known. This sample holds about 46,000 clones; over 75% were observed only once. The top ten clones comprise roughly 56% of the sample. This specimen was CD4+ or CD8+ T cells sorted from blood, taken in a trial of the OX40 agonist ivuxolimab. Receptors originate from an adult with an advanced solid tumor such as melanoma, head and neck, liver or kidney cancer.

This clone was picked up a small number of times. J is TRBJ2-7 and V is TRBV29-1; the match to TRBD1 covers 9 bases. V shed 3 bases and J 0 bases; nucleotides not matched to a gene: 9. The CDR3 totals 16 residues. CDR1 is SQVTM, CDR2 ANQGSEA, per germline. DNA for the CDR3: TGCAGCGTTGACGGTGGTTGGGACAGGGACTCCTACGAGCAGTACTTC. It is translated as CSVDGGWDRDSYEQYF.

The rearrangement uses TRBV25-1 and TRBJ1-6; D gene ambiguous. Looked up from germline, CDR1 is MGHDK and CDR2 is SYGVNS. The CDR3 runs to 12 residues. Between the trimmed V and J ends, which lost 7 bases and 6 bases, there was a span of 7 bases. The CDR3 region has the DNA TGTGCCAGCACACGAGGTAATTCACCCCTCCACTTT. As protein: CASTRGNSPLHF.

The J gene is TRBJ2-1, the V gene TRBV5-1; tentatively, D is TRBD1 (6 bases). Germline V gene lookup returns CDR1 SGHRS and CDR2 YFSETQ. This CDR3 region has 17 residues. Trimming took 0 bases from V and 6 from J, leaving 19 bases between them. CDR3 DNA sequence: TGCGCCAGCAGCTTGGGGCCACAACAGGGAGTGGGCAATGAGCAGTTCTTC. The encoded protein is CASSLGPQQGVGNEQFF. Looking up the rest from reference TRBV5-1 and TRBJ2-1 gives the full variable domain: KAGVTQTPRYLIKTRGQQVTLSCSPISGHRSVSWYQQTPGQGLQFLFEYFSETQRNKGNFPGRFSGRQFSNSRSEMNVSTLELGDSALYLCASSLGPQQGVGNEQFFGPGTRLTVL.

This clone has just a few counts. V usage is TRBV7-3 and J usage is TRBJ2-1; D gene uncertain. V was clipped by 5 bases and J by 3 bases, with 5 bases between them. The CDR3 is 12 amino acids. Germline V gene data show CDR1 as SGHTA and CDR2 as FQGTGA. In DNA form, the CDR3 reads TGTGCCAGCAGCCTAAACTACAATGAGCAGTTCTTC. Encoded protein: CASSLNYNEQFF.

This chain joins TRBV29-1 and TRBJ2-7, with D possibly TRBD2 on 7 matching bases. Germline V lookup: CDR1 SQVTM, CDR2 ANQGSEA. The CDR3 is made up of 13 amino acids. The ends were cut back, 4 bases at V and 5 bases at J, with 15 bases in the middle. The CDR3 spells CSVGGGPGHEQYF. DNA of the CDR3: TGCAGCGTTGGGGGGGGCCCTGGCCACGAGCAGTACTTC.

V and J are TRBV7-9 and TRBJ2-1, with D possibly being TRBD1 or TRBD2 (5 bases each). This CDR3 comprises 15 residues. The germline CDR1 and CDR2 sequences are SEHNR and FQNEAQ (reference sequence). Trimming took off 5 bases at V and 0 bases at J, with 11 bases between the two ends. Written as DNA, the CDR3 is TGTGCCAGCAGCCCGGGGCGAGGCTCCTACAATGAGCAGTTCTTC. Its translation: CASSPGRGSYNEQFF. Using reference TRBV7-9 and TRBJ2-1 for the parts outside the CDR3, the full variable domain is DTGVSQNPRHKITKRGQNVTFRCDPISEHNRLYWYRQTLGQGPEFLTYFQNEAQLEKSRLLSDRFSAERPKGSFSTLEIQRTEQGDSAMYLCASSPGRGSYNEQFFGPGTRLTVL.

The chain is built from TRBV2 and TRBJ1-1; 9 positions match TRBD1. V lost 5 bases and J lost 4; bases outside the gene matches: 5. This CDR3 is 14 amino acids long. Per germline, CDR1 SNHLY and CDR2 FYNNEI. This chain's CDR3 is CASSRSTGGTEAFF. The CDR3 nucleotides read TGTGCCAGCAGTCGTTCGACAGGGGGCACTGAAGCTTTCTTT.

The chain employs TRBV28 and TRBJ2-7, with a weak D call TRBD2 (6 bases). CDR3 length equals 13 residues. The V gene's germline CDR1 is MDHEN and CDR2 SYDVKM. Deletions cut 3 bases from V and 7 bases from J, with 13 bases between. The CDR3: CASSFFQGGEQYF. The CDR3 nucleotides are TGTGCCAGCAGTTTTTTCCAGGGAGGAGAGCAGTACTTC.

The chain couples TRBV12-5 to TRBJ2-3, with D perhaps TRBD2 (6 bases). The CDR3 contains 13 residues. The V end was cut by 1 base, the J end by 6 bases, with 8 bases between. CDR1 and CDR2 (germline): LGHNT, FRNRAP. The CDR3 sequence is CASGLAGGDTQYF. In DNA form, the CDR3 reads TGTGCTAGTGGTTTGGCTGGGGGGGATACGCAGTATTTT.

The chain carries TRBV30 and TRBJ1-1; D call uncertain. Trimming pared 5 bases from V and 1 base from J, leaving 11 bases between. The CDR3 has 13 residues. Per germline, CDR1 GTSNPN and CDR2 SVGIG (reference sequence). The chain's CDR3 is CAWARWGNTEAFF. The CDR3 coding sequence is TGTGCCTGGGCCCGGTGGGGGAACACTGAAGCTTTCTTT.

The V call is TRBV18, the J call TRBJ2-7; TRBD1 agrees at 9 bases. Losses at the gene ends were 0 bases for V and 3 bases for J; bases not matched to a gene: 12. This CDR3 comprises 18 residues. The germline V gene encodes CDR1 KGHSH and CDR2 LQKENI. The CDR3 spells CASSPPSKGTGTGYEQYF. CDR3 DNA sequence: TGTGCCAGCTCACCACCATCGAAAGGGACAGGGACAGGCTACGAGCAGTACTTC.

V is TRBV5-1 and J is TRBJ2-7; D uncertain. The CDR3 totals 15 residues. The V end lost 2 bases, the J end lost 6 bases, and 18 bases lay between the germline ends. Germline V CDR1 and CDR2: SGHRS, YFSETQ. In DNA form, the CDR3 reads TGCGCCAGCAGCTTCGAATGGGGTCCTACTACCGAGCAGTACTTC. As protein: CASSFEWGPTTEQYF.

The gene calls are TRBV28 and TRBJ1-2; 7 bases match TRBD1. This CDR3 contains 15 residues. Germline assignment: CDR1 MDHEN and CDR2 SYDVKM. V was pared by 6 bases and J by 8 bases, with 15 bases of the junction left unmatched. DNA for the CDR3: TGTGCCAGCAGGCTGGGACAGCGCCTCATCGGGGGCTACACCTTC. Its protein is CASRLGQRLIGGYTF.

The chain joins TRBV6-6 to TRBJ2-5, with 8 nucleotides matching TRBD2. Germline trimming cut 5 bases from V and 4 bases from J; bases unmatched to any gene: 9. The CDR3 extends over 15 amino acids. Germline V gene sequence: CDR1 MNHNY, CDR2 SVGAGI (reference sequence). The DNA for the CDR3 is TGTGCCAGCAGTACCCGTGGCGGGGGGAGAGAGACCCAGTACTTC. It codes for CASSTRGGGRETQYF.

This clone has just one count. The chain uses TRBV10-2 and TRBJ2-5; 11 bases line up with TRBD2. The CDR3 extends over 15 amino acids. Germline CDR1 is WSHSY and CDR2 is SAAADI. The V gene end was trimmed by 6 bases and the J gene end by 2 bases; junction bases not matched to a gene: 5. The CDR3 DNA follows: TGCGCCAGCAGGCTAGCGGGGGGAGGGCAAGAGACCCAGTACTTC. As protein: CASRLAGGGQETQYF.

This chain links TRBV5-4 with TRBJ2-2; 7 nucleotides match TRBD1. Germline V CDR1 and CDR2: SGHNT, YYREEE (reference sequence). The V and J ends lost 4 bases and 4 bases, in that order; junction bases with no gene match: 10. This CDR3 has 16 residues. The CDR3, as DNA: TGTGCCAGCAGCCCTCACACAGGGGAAATCACCGGGGAGCTGTTTTTT. Its protein is CASSPHTGEITGELFF. Full variable domain (outside the CDR3, taken from reference TRBV5-4 and TRBJ2-2): ETGVTQSPTHLIKTRGQQVTLRCSSQSGHNTVSWYQQALGQGPQFIFQYYREEENGRGNFPPRFSGLQFPNYSSELNVNALELDDSALYLCASSPHTGEITGELFFGEGSRLTVL.

The chain has TRBV7-9 and TRBJ1-3, with 8 nucleotides matching TRBD1. The CDR3 runs to 16 residues. The V gene's germline CDR1 is SEHNR and CDR2 FQNEAQ (reference sequence). J lost 2 bases, V lost 5 bases, and 8 bases had no gene match. The CDR3 is CASSPGQGEAGNTIYF. CDR3 nucleotides: TGTGCCAGCAGCCCAGGACAGGGAGAGGCTGGAAACACCATATATTTT.

This sequence joins TRBV11-3 and TRBJ2-2; unclear D gene. The CDR3 covers 15 residues. Per the germline V gene, CDR1 is SGHNT and CDR2 is YENEEA. Trimming shortened V by 3 bases and J by 4 bases, and 12 bases separated the two germline ends. CDR3 region: CASSLTALATGELFF. The CDR3 DNA reads as TGTGCCAGCAGCTTGACCGCCTTAGCCACCGGGGAGCTGTTTTTT.

The chain couples TRBV30 to TRBJ2-2; a possible D gene is TRBD2 (5 bases). The V end was cut by 2 bases, the J end by 4 bases, with 11 bases between. The CDR3 length is 14 residues. Germline V gives CDR1 GTSNPN, CDR2 SVGIG (reference sequence). For the CDR3, the DNA is TGTGCCTGGAGTCTCATCGAGGGCACCGGGGAGCTGTTTTTT. The encoded protein is CAWSLIEGTGELFF. The full variable domain, completed using reference TRBV30 and TRBJ2-2, is SQTIHQWPATLVQPVGSPLSLECTVEGTSNPNLYWYRQAAGRGLQLLFYSVGIGQISSEVPQNLSASRPQDRQFILSSKKLLLSDSGFYLCAWSLIEGTGELFFGEGSRLTVL.

The J gene is TRBJ1-2, the V gene TRBV5-5; D remains unclear. V gave up 0 bases and J gave up 0 bases, with 9 bases separating them. This CDR3 has 15 residues. Germline assignment: CDR1 SGHKS and CDR2 YYEKEE (reference sequence). The CDR3 here is CASSLVADPNYGYTF. CDR3 nucleotide sequence: TGTGCCAGCAGCTTGGTGGCTGACCCTAACTATGGCTACACCTTC. Full variable domain (remainder filled in from reference TRBV5-5 and TRBJ1-2): DAGVTQSPTHLIKTRGQQVTLRCSPISGHKSVSWYQQVLGQGPQFIFQYYEKEERGRGNFPDRFSARQFPNYSSELNVNALLLGDSALYLCASSLVADPNYGYTFGSGTRLTVV.

This sequence joins TRBV11-3 and TRBJ2-5; 7 bases align to TRBD2. The germline gives CDR1 SGHNT, CDR2 YENEEA. Trimming cost V 0 bases and J 4 bases; bases outside gene matches: 11. The CDR3 has 17 amino acids. For the CDR3, the DNA is TGTGCCAGCAGCTTAGATTCGTTGCGGGGCGGGGGAGAGACCCAGTACTTC. Its protein is CASSLDSLRGGGETQYF. The full variable domain, with the rest looked up from reference TRBV11-3 and TRBJ2-5, is EAGVVQSPRYKIIEKKQPVAFWCNPISGHNTLYWYLQNLGQGPELLIRYENEEAVDDSQLPKDRFSAERLKGVDSTLKIQPAELGDSAVYLCASSLDSLRGGGETQYFGPGTRLLVL.

This chain joins TRBV5-6 and TRBJ2-1; D gene ambiguous. Deletions cut 1 base from V and 0 bases from J, with 11 bases between. The CDR3 length is 16 residues. Germline V gene data show CDR1 as SGHDT and CDR2 as YYEEEE. CDR3 loop: CASSLFALSSYNEQFF. The CDR3, as DNA: TGTGCCAGCAGCTTGTTCGCTCTGAGCTCCTACAATGAGCAGTTCTTC.

The chain couples TRBV6-1 to TRBJ1-6, with 10 bases identical to TRBD1. The CDR3 runs 15 residues. The germline V gene encodes CDR1 MNHNS and CDR2 SASEGT. V lost 6 bases to trimming and J lost 11 bases; unmatched junction nucleotides: 10. CDR3 protein: CASRPLDRGITPLHF. The DNA of the CDR3 is TGTGCCAGCAGACCCTTGGACAGGGGGATCACACCCCTCCACTTT.

Many counts were recorded for this clone. The V call is TRBV5-1, the J call TRBJ2-7; D gene uncertain. CDR1 and CDR2 (germline): SGHRS, YFSETQ. V lost 3 bases to trimming and J lost 7 bases, with 8 bases between them. This CDR3 is built from 11 residues. The CDR3 region is CASSSGLEQYF. For the CDR3, the DNA is TGCGCCAGCAGCTCCGGTTTGGAGCAGTACTTC.

This rearrangement joins TRBV19 to TRBJ2-1; 7 positions match TRBD2. The germline CDR1 and CDR2 sequences are LNHDA and SQIVND (reference sequence). The CDR3 consists of 16 residues. The V segment lost 3 bases and the J segment 4 bases; nucleotides outside the gene matches: 9. The CDR3 spells CASSITSARGYNEQFF. In nucleotides, the CDR3 is TGTGCCAGTAGTATTACTAGCGCTAGGGGTTACAATGAGCAGTTCTTC.